These 7 T cell receptor beta chains share one sample of origin, sequenced in a study of cytomegalovirus exposure and HLA in healthy donors. PCR was performed using 60 Vbeta and 13 Jbeta primers. The repertoire was sequenced with immunoSEQ multiplex PCR; TCRdb's copy has only in-frame clones and lacks some. The sample gives approximately 100,000 clones, over 65% of which show up once; approximately 5.1% is in the top ten. The sample comprised PBMCs. The receptor source for this set is a female donor in good health and CMV-seropositive.

This clone has just a few counts. The gene calls are TRBV4-2 and TRBJ2-1; D possibly corresponds to TRBD1 (5 bases). CDR1 LGHNA and CDR2 YNFKEQ come from the germline V gene. The CDR3 length is 14 residues. V gave up 1 base and J gave up 8 bases, with 12 bases separating them. CDR3 sequence (DNA): TGTGCCAGCAGCCAAGGGGGCTATGCGCATGAGCAGTTCTTC. Translating gives CASSQGGYAHEQFF.

The genes are TRBV2 and TRBJ2-3, with TRBD2 identical over 7 bases. The V gene end was trimmed by 4 bases and the J gene end by 6 bases; junction bases not matched to a gene: 13. This CDR3 has 16 amino acids. Germline CDR1 reads SNHLY; CDR2 reads FYNNEI. CDR3 nucleotides: TGTGCCAGCAGTGGGGGTAGCGGGTTCGGGAGGGATACGCAGTATTTT. It is translated as CASSGGSGFGRDTQYF.

The chain links TRBV6-1 to TRBJ2-7; D may be TRBD2 (5 bases). Trimming stripped 2 bases from V and 0 bases from J, with 11 bases between. Germline assignment: CDR1 MNHNS and CDR2 SASEGT. The CDR3 is 15 amino acids. The chain's CDR3 is CASSESGVFSYEQYF. CDR3 nucleotides: TGTGCCAGCAGTGAAAGCGGTGTTTTCTCCTACGAGCAGTACTTC.

The chain combines TRBV19 with TRBJ1-2, with TRBD1 matching over 10 bases. Germline V CDR1 and CDR2: LNHDA, SQIVND (reference sequence). CDR3 length: 15 residues. With 3 bases clipped from V and 6 bases from J, the junction kept 7 bases outside the gene matches. The CDR3 nucleotides are TGTGCCAGTAGTATCCGGGACAGGGGTATCAATGGCTACACCTTC. This sequence encodes CASSIRDRGINGYTF.

This clone was observed a single time. The chain has TRBV9 and TRBJ1-3; a weak D match, TRBD1 (5 bases). CDR3 length equals 16 residues. V shed 2 bases and J shed 0 bases, with 12 bases lying between them. Germline assignment: CDR1 SGDLS and CDR2 YYNGEE. CDR3 amino acids: CASSVQKRGSGNTIYF. For the CDR3, the DNA is TGTGCCAGCAGCGTTCAAAAAAGGGGCTCTGGAAACACCATATATTTT.

J is TRBJ1-1 and V is TRBV19; D unclear. Trimming removed 4 bases at V and 6 bases at J, with 18 bases between. The CDR3 loop spans 15 amino acids. Germline assignment: CDR1 LNHDA and CDR2 SQIVND (reference sequence). For the CDR3, the DNA is TGTGCCAGTAGTACCCAGACCGCGGTAGTGTCTGAAGCTTTCTTT. Translating gives CASSTQTAVVSEAFF.

This clone showed up just once. The chain employs TRBV5-6 and TRBJ2-7, with D perhaps TRBD1 (5 bases). This CDR3 comprises 12 residues. Trimming left V 0 bases short and J 6 bases short, with 7 bases between. Per germline, CDR1 SGHDT and CDR2 YYEEEE. CDR3 sequence: CASSLERGEQYF. CDR3 sequence (DNA): TGTGCCAGCAGCTTGGAAAGGGGCGAGCAGTACTTC. The whole variable domain, remainder taken from reference TRBV5-6 and TRBJ2-7, is DAGVTQSPTHLIKTRGQQVTLRCSPKSGHDTVSWYQQALGQGPQFIFQYYEEEERQRGNFPDRFSGHQFPNYSSELNVNALLLGDSALYLCASSLERGEQYFGPGTRLTVT.